The text below deals with one TCR beta chain. The data were taken from a study of shared clonotypes between healthy human individuals. Germline V lookup: CDR1 LGHNA, CDR2 YNFKEQ. The CDR3 length is 13 residues. Losses at the gene ends were 4 bases for V and 3 bases for J; bases not matched to a gene: 2. TCRdb's table, derived via immunoSEQ multiplex PCR, lists solely in-frame clones and lacks some. The sample consists of about 690,000 clones, around 90% of them appearing once. The specimen was memory CD8+ T cells from PBMCs. The subset here: CD45RO+ cells pooled with CCR7-negative TemRA cells. The receptor was isolated from a young man in good health. Some clones in this sample may be carry-over from other donors' samples. The rearrangement uses TRBV4-2 and TRBJ2-7; 8 positions agree with TRBD2. CDR3 protein: CASSPRGDYEQYF. The CDR3 DNA follows: TGTGCCAGCAGCCCGCGGGGGGACTACGAGCAGTACTTC.